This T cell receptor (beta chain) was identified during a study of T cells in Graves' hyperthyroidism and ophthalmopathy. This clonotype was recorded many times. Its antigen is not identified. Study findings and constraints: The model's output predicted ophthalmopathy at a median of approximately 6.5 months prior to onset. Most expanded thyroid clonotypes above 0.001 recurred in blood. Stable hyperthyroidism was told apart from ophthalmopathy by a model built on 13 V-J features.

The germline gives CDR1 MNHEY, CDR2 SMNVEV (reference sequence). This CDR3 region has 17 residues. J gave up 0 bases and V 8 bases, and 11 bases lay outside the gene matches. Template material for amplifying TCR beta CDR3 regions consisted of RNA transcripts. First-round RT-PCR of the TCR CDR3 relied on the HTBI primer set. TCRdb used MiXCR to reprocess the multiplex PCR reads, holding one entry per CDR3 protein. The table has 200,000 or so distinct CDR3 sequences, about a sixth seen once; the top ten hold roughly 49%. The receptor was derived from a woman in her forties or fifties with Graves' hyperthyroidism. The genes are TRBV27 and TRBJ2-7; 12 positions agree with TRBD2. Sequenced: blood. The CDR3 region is CASLESGLAGRSYEQYF. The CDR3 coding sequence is TGTGCCAGCCTGGAATCCGGACTAGCGGGGCGCTCCTACGAGCAGTACTTC.